This T cell receptor beta chain was sequenced during a study of regulatory T cells in long-lasting Graves disease. Whole-study findings and limits: The work looked only at peripheral blood and did not look at thyroid tissue. Among persistent patients, a larger number of public clonotypes were shared (roughly 2,700) than among newly diagnosed patients (roughly 970). Persistent disease preferred TRBV28, TRBJ1-2 and TRBJ2-5.

The table lists this clonotype with many counts. Its antigen is currently unknown. Researchers made TCR beta libraries by using iRepertoire HTBI primers and running Arm-PCR on CDR3 regions. In the authors' methods: Identified across the samples were approximately 60 TRBV segments and 14 TRBJ segments. MiXCR, run by TCRdb on the multiplex PCR reads, gives a single entry per CDR3 protein. The authors' filters were not applied to this entry. Of about 450,000 distinct CDR3 sequences in the sample, around a quarter were seen once. The time point here: persistent/refractory GD, antithyroid drugs over 5 years with positive TRAb. Preparation of the TCR library used RNA extracted from PBMCs. The junction had 6 bases not matched to a gene; V was cut back by 5 bases and J by 10 bases. The CDR3 consists of 14 residues. Germline loops: CDR1 SGHAT, CDR2 FQNNGV.

This specimen consisted of peripheral blood mononuclear cells (PBMCs), obtained when the disease was refractory, from a patient treated with antithyroid drugs. The chain joins TRBV11-2 to TRBJ1-6; 9 bases agree with TRBD1. The receptor comes from a female donor with Graves disease. The CDR3 sequence: CASSPDRGGSPLHF. The CDR3 DNA is TGTGCCAGCAGCCCGGACAGGGGCGGATCACCCCTCCACTTT.